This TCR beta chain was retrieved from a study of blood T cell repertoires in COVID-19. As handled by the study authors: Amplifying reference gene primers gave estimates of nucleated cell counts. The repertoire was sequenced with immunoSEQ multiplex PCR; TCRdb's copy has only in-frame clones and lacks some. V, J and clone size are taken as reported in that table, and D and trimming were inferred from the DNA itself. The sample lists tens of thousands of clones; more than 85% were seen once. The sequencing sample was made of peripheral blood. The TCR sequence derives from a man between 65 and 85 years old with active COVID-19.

CDR3 sequence reads: CASSYAGGNTGELFF. CDR3 sequence (DNA): TGCGCCAGCAGCTACGCGGGAGGGAACACCGGGGAGCTGTTTTTT. The rearrangement uses TRBV5-1 and TRBJ2-2, with TRBD2 matching over 8 bases. Germline loops: CDR1 SGHRS, CDR2 YFSETQ. V shed 3 bases and J 1 base; nucleotides not matched to a gene: 2. This CDR3 region has 15 residues.